The entry below gives a single TCR beta chain sequence along with its context. As yet, its antigen is unknown. V lost 7 bases and J lost 3, with 12 bases in between. There are 12 residues in the CDR3. Germline CDR1 reads SQVTM; CDR2 reads ANQGSEA. This entry belongs to a study of T cell responses to AZD1222 COVID-19 vaccine. Study outcomes and limitations: Nearly half of spike-specific TCRs reportedly go after variant regions that carry no mutations. White British donors predominated, females outnumbered males, and clonal diversity was possibly underestimated. Repertoires were obtained only post-peak T cell response.

Profiled with immunoSEQ multiplex PCR; TCRdb holds only in-frame clones, not every one. Of about 120,000 clones in the sample, about nine tenths were seen once. Material: peripheral blood, obtained 28 days after the second AZD1222 dose. The TCR was taken from an adult who received the AZD1222 COVID-19 vaccine. The chain employs TRBV29-1 and TRBJ1-1, with unresolved D. CDR3 sequence (DNA): TGCAGCGCTAGGCCGGTGGACACTGAAGCTTTCTTT. It codes for CSARPVDTEAFF.